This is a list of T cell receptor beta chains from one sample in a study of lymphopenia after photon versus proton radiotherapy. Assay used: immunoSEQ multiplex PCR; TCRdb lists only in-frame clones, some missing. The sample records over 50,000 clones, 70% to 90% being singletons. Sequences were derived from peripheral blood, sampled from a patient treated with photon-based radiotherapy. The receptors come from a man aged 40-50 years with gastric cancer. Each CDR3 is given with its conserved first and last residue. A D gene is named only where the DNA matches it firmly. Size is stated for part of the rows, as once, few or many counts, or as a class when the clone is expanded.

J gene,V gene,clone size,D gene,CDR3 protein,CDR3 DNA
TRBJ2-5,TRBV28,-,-,CASSLPGFQETQYF,TGTGCCAGCAGTCTCCCGGGTTTCCAAGAGACCCAGTACTTC
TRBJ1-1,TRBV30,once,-,CAWSANRETEAFF,TGTGCCTGGAGTGCAAACAGGGAAACTGAAGCTTTCTTT
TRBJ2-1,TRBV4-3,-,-,CASSPLSSYNEQFF,TGCGCCAGCAGCCCTCTAAGCTCCTACAATGAGCAGTTCTTC
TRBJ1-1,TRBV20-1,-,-,CSAQQRTEAFF,TGCAGTGCACAACAGCGGACTGAAGCTTTCTTT
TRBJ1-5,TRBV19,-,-,CASSWAERDNQPQHF,TGTGCCAGTAGTTGGGCGGAAAGGGACAATCAGCCCCAGCATTTT
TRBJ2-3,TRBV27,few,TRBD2,CASSPLLLAGGGADTQYF,TGTGCCAGCAGTCCACTCCTTCTAGCGGGGGGCGGCGCAGATACGCAGTATTTT
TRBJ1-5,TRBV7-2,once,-,CASSLANRNQPQHF,TGTGCCAGCAGCTTAGCGAACAGGAATCAGCCCCAGCATTTT
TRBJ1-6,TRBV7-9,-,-,CASSGGNRSPLHF,TGTGCCAGCAGCGGAGGGAACCGGTCACCCCTCCACTTT
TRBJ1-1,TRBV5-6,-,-,CASSLYRTDITEAFF,TGTGCCAGCAGCTTGTATCGGACAGACATCACTGAAGCTTTCTTT
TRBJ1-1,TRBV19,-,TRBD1,CASSMGQVNTEAFF,TGTGCCAGTAGTATGGGACAGGTGAACACTGAAGCTTTCTTT
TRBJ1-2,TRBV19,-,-,CASSIAGLQIGGYTF,TGTGCCAGTAGTATTGCGGGACTTCAAATCGGTGGCTACACCTTC
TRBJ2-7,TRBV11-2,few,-,CASSLWRSDYEQYF,TGTGCCAGCAGCCTTTGGAGGTCAGATTACGAGCAGTACTTC
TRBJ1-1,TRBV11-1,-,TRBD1,CASSLSGGVWSNTEAFF,TGTGCCAGCAGCTTATCAGGGGGCGTGTGGTCTAACACTGAAGCTTTCTTT
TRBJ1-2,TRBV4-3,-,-,CASSQDRGGGYTF,TGCGCCAGCAGCCAAGATCGGGGCGGAGGCTACACCTTC
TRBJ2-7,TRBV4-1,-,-,CASSQDPGAYEQYF,TGCGCCAGCAGCCAAGATCCAGGGGCCTACGAGCAGTACTTC
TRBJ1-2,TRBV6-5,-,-,CASRPAQGRSGYTF,TGTGCCAGCCGCCCTGCCCAGGGACGGAGTGGCTACACCTTC
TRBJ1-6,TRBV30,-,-,CAWTGGGNSPLHF,TGTGCCTGGACGGGAGGGGGTAATTCACCCCTCCACTTT
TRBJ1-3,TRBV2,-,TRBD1,CASSEGQGNSGNTIYF,TGTGCCAGCAGTGAAGGACAGGGGAACTCTGGAAACACCATATATTTT
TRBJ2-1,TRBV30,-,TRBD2,CAWSGLAGGSYNEQFF,TGTGCCTGGAGTGGACTAGCGGGAGGCTCCTACAATGAGCAGTTCTTC
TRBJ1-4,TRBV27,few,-,CASSSVAANEKLFF,TGTGCCAGCAGTTCGGTCGCGGCTAATGAAAAACTGTTTTTT
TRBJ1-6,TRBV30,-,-,CACRTVGSLHF,TGTGCCTGCAGGACTGTCGGTTCCCTCCACTTT
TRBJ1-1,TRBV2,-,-,CATSQGEGTEAFF,TGTGCCACCTCACAGGGCGAGGGGACTGAAGCTTTCTTT
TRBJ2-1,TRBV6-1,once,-,CASSPNTYNEQFF,TGTGCCAGCAGTCCCAATACTTACAATGAGCAGTTCTTC
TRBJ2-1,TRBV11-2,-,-,CASSLAHYNEQFF,TGTGCCAGCAGCTTAGCTCACTACAATGAGCAGTTCTTC
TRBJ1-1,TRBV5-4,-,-,CASTQLQRDNTEAFF,TGTGCCAGCACCCAACTCCAAAGGGATAACACTGAAGCTTTCTTT
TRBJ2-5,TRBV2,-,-,CASSEVWGETQYF,TGTGCCAGCAGTGAAGTCTGGGGGGAGACCCAGTACTTC
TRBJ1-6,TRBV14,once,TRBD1,CASSPGQGTYNSPLHF,TGTGCCAGCAGCCCAGGACAGGGAACCTATAATTCACCCCTCCACTTT
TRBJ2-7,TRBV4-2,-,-,CASSQVWTDDYEQYF,TGTGCCAGCAGCCAAGTTTGGACAGACGATTACGAGCAGTACTTC
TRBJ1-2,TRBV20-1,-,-,CSATGDYGYTF,TGCAGTGCTACGGGTGATTATGGCTACACCTTC
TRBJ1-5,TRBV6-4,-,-,CASSDSGNQPQHF,TGTGCCAGCAGTGACAGTGGCAATCAGCCCCAGCATTTT
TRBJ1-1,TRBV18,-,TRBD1,CASSPLQGAGNTEAFF,TGTGCCAGCTCACCACTACAGGGGGCTGGGAACACTGAAGCTTTCTTT
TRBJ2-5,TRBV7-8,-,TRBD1,CAYRDRGETQYF,TGTGCCTACCGGGACAGGGGAGAGACCCAGTACTTC
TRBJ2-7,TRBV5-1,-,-,CASSSGLKNEQYF,TGCGCCAGCAGCTCCGGACTTAAAAACGAGCAGTACTTC
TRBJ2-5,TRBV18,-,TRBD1,CASSRNGPAGQAYQETQYF,TGTGCCAGCTCACGTAACGGACCCGCGGGACAGGCGTACCAAGAGACCCAGTACTTC
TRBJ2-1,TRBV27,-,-,CASSLTADLSYNEQFF,TGTGCCAGCAGTTTAACGGCAGACCTCTCCTACAATGAGCAGTTCTTC
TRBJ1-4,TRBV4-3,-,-,CASSQDSGGIGEKLFF,TGCGCCAGCAGCCAAGATTCCGGGGGCATAGGTGAAAAACTGTTTTTT
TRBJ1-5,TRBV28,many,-,CASSLWGRDGNQPQHF,TGTGCCAGCAGTTTATGGGGAAGGGACGGCAATCAGCCCCAGCATTTT
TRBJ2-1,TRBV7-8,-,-,CASSPPSPNQFF,TGTGCCAGCAGCCCCCCCTCCCCTAATCAGTTCTTC
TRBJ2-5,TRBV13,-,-,CASSLGDGEETQYF,TGTGCCAGCAGCTTAGGTGATGGGGAAGAGACCCAGTACTTC
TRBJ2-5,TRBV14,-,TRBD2,CASSRGTSGVQETQYF,TGTGCCAGCAGCCGGGGGACTAGCGGGGTGCAAGAGACCCAGTACTTC
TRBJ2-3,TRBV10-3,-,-,CAISERGSTDTQYF,TGTGCCATCAGTGAGCGTGGCAGCACAGATACGCAGTATTTT
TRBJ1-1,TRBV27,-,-,CASSFRPTGNTEAFF,TGTGCCAGCAGTTTCCGCCCCACAGGGAACACTGAAGCTTTCTTT
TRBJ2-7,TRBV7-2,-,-,CASSLQQWWQYF,TGTGCCAGCAGCTTACAACAATGGTGGCAGTACTTC
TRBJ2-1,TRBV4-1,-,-,CASANQAYEQFF,TGCGCCAGCGCCAACCAGGCCTATGAGCAGTTCTTC
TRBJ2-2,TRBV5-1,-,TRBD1,CASSLFGDSQNTGELFF,TGCGCCAGCAGCTTGTTTGGGGACAGCCAGAACACCGGGGAGCTGTTTTTT
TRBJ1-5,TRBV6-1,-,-,CASSPTGINQPQHF,TGTGCCAGCAGTCCCACGGGTATCAATCAGCCCCAGCATTTT
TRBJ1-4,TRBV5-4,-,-,CASSLGGEMKEKLFF,TGTGCCAGCAGCTTGGGAGGGGAGATGAAAGAAAAACTGTTTTTT